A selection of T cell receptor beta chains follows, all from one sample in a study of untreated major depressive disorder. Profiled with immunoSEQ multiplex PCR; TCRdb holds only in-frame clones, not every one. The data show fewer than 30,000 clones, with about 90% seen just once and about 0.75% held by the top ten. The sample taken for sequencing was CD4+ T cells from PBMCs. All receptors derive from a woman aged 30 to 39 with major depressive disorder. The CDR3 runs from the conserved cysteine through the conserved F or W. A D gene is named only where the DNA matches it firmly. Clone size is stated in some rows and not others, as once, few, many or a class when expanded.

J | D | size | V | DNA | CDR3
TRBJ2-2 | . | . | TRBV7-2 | TGTGCCAGCAGCTACGCGGGGCGGGGGGAGCTGTTTTTT | CASSYAGRGELFF
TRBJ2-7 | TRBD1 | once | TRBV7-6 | TGTGCCAGCAGCCTAACGGGACAGGGGGACTACGAGCAGTACTTC | CASSLTGQGDYEQYF
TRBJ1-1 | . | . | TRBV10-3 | TGTGCCATCAGATTTTCCGGGAACACTGAAGCTTTCTTT | CAIRFSGNTEAFF
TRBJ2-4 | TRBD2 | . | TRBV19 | TGTGCCAGTAGTATATTCGGCGGGGGGGCCGTGAACATTCAGTACTTC | CASSIFGGGAVNIQYF
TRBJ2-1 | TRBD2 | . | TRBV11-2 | TGTGCCAGCAGCCGGGGGGGAGCCGAGCATGGGCAGTTCTTC | CASSRGGAEHGQFF
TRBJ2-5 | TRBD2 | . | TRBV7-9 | TGTGCCAGCAGCTTGACGTTCGCTAGCGGGGAGACCCAGTACTTC | CASSLTFASGETQYF
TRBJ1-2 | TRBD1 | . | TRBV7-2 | TGTGCCAGCAGCAAAGAGGTCGGGACAGGGGGCAACTCTGGCTACACCTTC | CASSKEVGTGGNSGYTF
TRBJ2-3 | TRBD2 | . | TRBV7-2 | TGTGCCAGCAGCTTACGGGGGGAGCAAACGCAGTATTTT | CASSLRGEQTQYF
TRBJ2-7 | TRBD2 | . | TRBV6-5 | TGTGCCAGCAGTTACGGGACTAGCCGAGACGAGCAGTACTTC | CASSYGTSRDEQYF
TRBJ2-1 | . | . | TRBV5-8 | TGTGCCAACGCACTCAGCGTGACTTACAATGAGCAGTTCTTC | CANALSVTYNEQFF
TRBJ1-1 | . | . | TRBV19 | TGTGCCATCCGCCTAGCCGGGTCGGGGACTGAAGCTTTCTTT | CAIRLAGSGTEAFF
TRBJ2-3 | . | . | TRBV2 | TGTGCCAGCAGTGAGGGGCCCGAAGGTACGCAGTATTTT | CASSEGPEGTQYF
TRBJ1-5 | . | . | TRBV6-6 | TGTGCCACCTTCGACGGACTTAGCAATCAGCCCCAGCATTTT | CATFDGLSNQPQHF
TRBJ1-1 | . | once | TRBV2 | TGTGCCAGCAGGTCTGCGAACACTGAAGCTTTCTTT | CASRSANTEAFF
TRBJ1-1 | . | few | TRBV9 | TGTGCCAGCAGCGCCCCGCGAGGGGCAATCGGCACTGAAGCTTTCTTT | CASSAPRGAIGTEAFF
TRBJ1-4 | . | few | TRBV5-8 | TGTGCCAGCACCTCGGGACCGAATAATGAAAAACTGTTTTTT | CASTSGPNNEKLFF
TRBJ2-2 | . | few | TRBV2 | TGTGCCAGCAGGAGAGGGGGCACCGGGGAGCTGTTTTTT | CASRRGGTGELFF
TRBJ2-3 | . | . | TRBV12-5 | TGTGCTAGTGGTTTGGGGAACAATGGGGGAACAGATACGCAGTATTTT | CASGLGNNGGTDTQYF
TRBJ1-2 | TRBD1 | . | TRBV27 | TGTGCCAGCAGTCCCTGGACAGGGGAGGGTGGCTACACCTTC | CASSPWTGEGGYTF
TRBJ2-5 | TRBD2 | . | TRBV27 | TGTGCCAGCAGTCCCCTCCCCTCAGCGGGAGGGCCCTCTGAGACCCAGTACTTC | CASSPLPSAGGPSETQYF
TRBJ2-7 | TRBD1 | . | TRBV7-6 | TGTGCCAGCAGCTTGGTACCGGGACAGGGGGAGAACGAGCAGTACTTC | CASSLVPGQGENEQYF
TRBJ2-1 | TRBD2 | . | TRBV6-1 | TGTGCCAGCAGTGCGTTGACTAGCGGGAGGGACAATGAGCAGTTCTTC | CASSALTSGRDNEQFF
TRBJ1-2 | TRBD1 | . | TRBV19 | TGTGCCAGTAGTCCAGGGGGCGCTGACTATGGCTACACCTTC | CASSPGGADYGYTF
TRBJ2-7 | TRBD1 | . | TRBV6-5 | TGTGCCAGCAGACAAGGGACAGGGGGCTACGAGCAGTACTTC | CASRQGTGGYEQYF
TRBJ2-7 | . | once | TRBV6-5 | TGTGCCAGCAGTCGGAGTCGGAGCTACGAGCAGTACTTC | CASSRSRSYEQYF
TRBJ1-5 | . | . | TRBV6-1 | TGTGCCAGCAGTGAACCTTCCCAGGGGAATCAGCCCCAGCATTTT | CASSEPSQGNQPQHF
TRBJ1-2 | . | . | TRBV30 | TGTGCCTGGAGTGTGGGAAAGGGGGGGGATGGCTACACCTTC | CAWSVGKGGDGYTF
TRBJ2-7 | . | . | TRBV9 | TGTGCCAGCAGCGTAGGAGACTCCAGCTCCTACGAGCAGTACTTC | CASSVGDSSSYEQYF
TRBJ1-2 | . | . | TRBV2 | TGTGCCAGCGATCTGGTGGGCCTTGGCTACACCTTC | CASDLVGLGYTF
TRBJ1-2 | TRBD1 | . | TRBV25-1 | TGTGCCAGCAGTGAATCAGGGACAGGGAGCTATGGCTACACCTTC | CASSESGTGSYGYTF
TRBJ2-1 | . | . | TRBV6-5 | TGTGCCAGCAGTAATATATATGAGCAGTTCTTC | CASSNIYEQFF
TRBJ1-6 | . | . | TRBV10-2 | TGCGCCAGCAGTGAGCTAGGGTTTTCAGGATCACCCCTCCACTTT | CASSELGFSGSPLHF
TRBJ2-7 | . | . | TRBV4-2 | TGTGCCAGCAGCCAAGACTATGCAGGGAACACCTACGAGCAGTACTTC | CASSQDYAGNTYEQYF
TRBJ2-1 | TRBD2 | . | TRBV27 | TGTGCCAGCAGACGTAGAGCGGGAGGGTTGATCGCGGAGCAGTTCTTC | CASRRRAGGLIAEQFF
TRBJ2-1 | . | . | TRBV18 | TGTGCCAGCTCACCACCCTCTTACGGACCCAAGGATGAGCAGTTCTTC | CASSPPSYGPKDEQFF
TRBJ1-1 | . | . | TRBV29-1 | TGCAGCGTTGAAAGTAGGACAGTTAACACTGAAGCTTTCTTT | CSVESRTVNTEAFF
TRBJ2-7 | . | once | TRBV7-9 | TGTGCCAGCAGCTTAGGGTGGACCAAATCCTACGAGCAGTACTTC | CASSLGWTKSYEQYF
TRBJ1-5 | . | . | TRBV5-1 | TGCGCCAGCAGCTTGATAGGGGGGAATCAGCCCCAGCATTTT | CASSLIGGNQPQHF
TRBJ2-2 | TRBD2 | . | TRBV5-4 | TGTGCCAGCAGCTTGAGTGTCGGCGGGGGGCGAAACACCGGGGAGCTGTTTTTT | CASSLSVGGGRNTGELFF
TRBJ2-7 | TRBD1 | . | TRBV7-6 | TGTGCCAGCAGCTTGGACGACAGGGGCTACGAGCAGTACTTC | CASSLDDRGYEQYF
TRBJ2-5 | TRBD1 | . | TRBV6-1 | TGTGCCAGCAGTCAGACAGGGCGGGAGACCCAGTACTTC | CASSQTGRETQYF
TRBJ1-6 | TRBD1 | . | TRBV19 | TGTGCCAGTAGTATAGAACAGGGGCAGGGCTTCTATAATTCACCCCTCCACTTT | CASSIEQGQGFYNSPLHF
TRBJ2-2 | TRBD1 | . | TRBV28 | TGTGCCAGCAGTCCCCTCGGGACAGGGGGACGTACCGGGGAGCTGTTTTTT | CASSPLGTGGRTGELFF
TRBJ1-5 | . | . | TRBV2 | TGTGCCAGCAGTGGCTCCGTAAATAGCAATCAGCCCCAGCATTTT | CASSGSVNSNQPQHF
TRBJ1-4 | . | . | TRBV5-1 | TGCGCCAGCAGCCGTGGTTATGCAACTAATGAAAAACTGTTTTTT | CASSRGYATNEKLFF
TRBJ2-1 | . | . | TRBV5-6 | TGTGCCAGCAGCTATGTGACTGTGAGCTCCTACAATGAGCAGTTCTTC | CASSYVTVSSYNEQFF
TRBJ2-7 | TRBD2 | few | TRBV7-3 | TGTGCCAGCAGCTTGTATTCTAGCGGGAGACACTACGAGCAGTACTTC | CASSLYSSGRHYEQYF
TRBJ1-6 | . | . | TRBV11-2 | TGTGCCAGCACCTCATGGGGCTATAATTCACCCCTCCACTTT | CASTSWGYNSPLHF
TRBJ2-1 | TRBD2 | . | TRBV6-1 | TGTGCCAGCAGTGATGCCTCCGGGACTAGTCCCAATGAGCAGTTCTTC | CASSDASGTSPNEQFF
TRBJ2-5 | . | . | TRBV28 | TGTGCCAGCAGTATAGCGCGCAAAGAGACCCAGTACTTC | CASSIARKETQYF
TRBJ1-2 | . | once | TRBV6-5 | TGTGCCAGCAGTATAGGACCCTATGGCTACACCTTC | CASSIGPYGYTF
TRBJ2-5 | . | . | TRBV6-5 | TGTGCCAGCAGGGATCGCGGCTACCAAGAGACCCAGTACTTC | CASRDRGYQETQYF
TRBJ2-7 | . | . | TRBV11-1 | TGTGCCAGCAGCCTCAGGTTAGCCTACGAGCAGTACTTC | CASSLRLAYEQYF
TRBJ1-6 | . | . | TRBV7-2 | TGTGCCAGCAGCTTGTTAGGTGACCCTTCGGCCCGCCTCCACTTT | CASSLLGDPSARLHF